This T cell receptor (beta chain) came from a study of regulatory T cells in long-lasting Graves disease (dated by TCRdb to about 2021). Notes on the research overall: To count as having persistent Graves' disease, a patient had to have received antithyroid drug treatment for over 5 years with TSH receptor autoantibodies remaining persistently positive. Persistent Graves' disease patients were compared with newly diagnosed Graves' disease patients by peripheral blood TCR sequencing and RNA sequencing. The study was conducted in China and was registered as a clinical trial. A total of 35 or so samples underwent TCR sequencing: about 13 from persistent and roughly 20 from newly diagnosed Graves' disease patients. Antithyroid drugs had been taken for 10 to 13 years on average by persistent Graves' disease patients in the clinical cohort.

According to the germline V gene, CDR1 reads SGHVS and CDR2 reads FQNEAQ. At the junction V is shortened by 1 base and J by 8 bases, with 12 bases in between. The CDR3 sequence holds 14 residues, the cysteine and phenylalanine included. The only DNA kept is the CDR3, 42 bases in frame from the first base. On this clonotype itself: No antigen is known for it. No base-level quality is on record; no much larger clone is a single base apart.

The library came from multiplex PCR. TCRdb lists the instrument as Illumina HiSeq 4000. iRepertoire HTBI primers and Arm-PCR amplification of CDR3 regions were used to construct TCR beta libraries. Before sequencing, the PCR products underwent gel purification. The authors processed their data as follows. Across samples, roughly 60 TRBV and 13 to 15 TRBJ segments were identified and used for gene usage analysis of CDR3 amino acid clonotypes. COPE and FqMerger were used to merge the filtered high-quality paired reads into contigs. BLAST was used to align contigs to IMGT TRBV, TRBD and TRBJ reference genes, and CDR3 was defined according to IMGT. Any clonotype with a frequency above 0.1% was counted as a highly expanded clone. Repertoire diversity was measured by Shannon entropy, and V-J evenness by the Gini coefficient. Clonotypes shared by more than one individual were considered public. TCRdb reran the public reads through fastp at Q25 and MiXCR, keeping productive beta chains. Rows are combined by CDR3 protein, so each entry shows the most common genes and DNA. TCRdb's processing, not the authors' own work, is the source of the V and J calls. Counted in this sample were approximately 470,000 distinct CDR3 sequences; about 20% of them appeared once. Of the sample, approximately 7.8% falls within the top ten clones.

General study outcomes and caveats: The authors noted that the small sample size was a limitation that may lower accuracy. Patients with persistent disease shared more public clonotypes (around 2,700) than newly diagnosed patients did (966). Because the primary lesion, thyroid tissue, could not be accessed, the study looked at peripheral blood alone. Compared with newly diagnosed patients, patients with persistent Graves' disease had lower TCR Shannon entropy and fewer highly expanded clones, which suggests clonal expansion. TRBV28, TRBJ1-2 and TRBJ2-5 were preferentially used in persistent disease, while TRBV20-1 and TRBJ2-1 were favored in newly diagnosed disease. Sequencing and analysis were limited to the TCR beta chain.

Reading the label with the study, this specimen's time point is: persistent/refractory GD, antithyroid drugs over 5 years with positive TRAb. RNA was extracted from PBMCs in TRIzol for both TCR sequencing and RNA sequencing. The diagnosis of Graves' disease was made according to American Thyroid Association guidelines. Patients were recruited from an endocrinology department in Xi'an, China. Each patient gave around 9.2 milliliters of peripheral blood, collected in an EDTA anticoagulant tube. PBMCs were isolated by Ficoll Paque Plus density gradient separation without further T cell sorting. RNA quality was checked with an Agilent 2100 Bioanalyzer and agarose gel, and concentration with a NanoDrop 2000.

The sequence was obtained from a female donor with Graves disease. The chain uses TRBV7-8 and TRBJ1-5, with the D gene call left open. The source material was peripheral blood mononuclear cells (PBMCs), sampled when the disease was refractory, from a patient treated with antithyroid drugs. The nucleotides are TGTGCCAGCAGCTTAGAAGTGGGTAGGAAGCCCCAGCATTTT. This sequence encodes CASSLEVGRKPQHF.